The source of this TCR beta chain is a study of blood T cell repertoires in COVID-19 (dated by TCRdb to about 2020). About the investigation overall: The collaborator samples originated in the United States, Italy and Spain and spanned the acute and convalescent phases of COVID-19. The material from the prospective study consisted of cDNA or gDNA derived from T cells, B-cell-depleted T cells, or PBMCs. The dataset comprised deeply sampled blood TCRbeta repertoires from subjects exposed to, actively infected with, or recovered from COVID-19. A de-identified subject ID, COVID-19 status, age in years and sex were almost always included in the sample metadata. Where HLA class I and class II types were available, the types were taken from metadata supplied by the sample provider, not from assay-based typing. The repertoires were released in a freely available public database meant as a resource for research on the immune response to SARS-CoV-2. The samples were drawn from two sources: the first 160 participants of the ongoing ImmuneRACE study, and some 1,300 subjects contributed by 6 global collaborators.

Study-level results and caveats: Clinical and demographic metadata were provided uncurated, with the amount varying by source and participant.

Participants in the prospective study were aged roughly 18 to 100 years, lived in more than 20 United States geographic areas, and enrolled through a virtual design. In the prospective study, cohorts were assigned on the basis of participant-reported clinical history obtained from a screening survey and a study questionnaire. ImmuneRACE Cohort 3 recovered participants were defined by two consecutive negative NP/OP PCR tests, healthcare professional clearance, or symptom resolution. Mobile phlebotomists in the prospective study collected whole blood, serum and a nasopharyngeal or oropharyngeal swab from every participant. Prospective study participants could optionally give additional blood draws and questionnaires over an approximately 2-month period. Blood samples from the prospective study were shipped frozen or at room temperature prior to DNA extraction. TCRbeta CDR3 regions were amplified from genomic DNA using the immunoSEQ Assay, a bias-controlled multiplex PCR. On the authors' methods: The number of nucleated cells in each sample was estimated from the amplification of reference gene primers within the assay. To quantify the absolute abundance of each unique TCRbeta CDR3 rearrangement, sequence reads were collapsed and filtered. For each sample, productive Simpson clonality was calculated as the square root of Simpson's diversity index across productive rearrangements. In TCRdb, the immuneACCESS table is reduced to in-frame sequences with V and J assigned. These tables do not hold every clone; where another copy was compared, an unresolved V gene accounts for under half, and the others remain unexplained. For V, J and clone size, that table is used; D and trimming come from the DNA. The sample has fewer than 250,000 clones on record, around 85% of them singletons. Jointly, the top ten make up roughly 3.2% of the sample.

The junction carries 14 bases between V and J, which are trimmed by 3 bases and 12 bases respectively. From the germline V gene, CDR1 is MDHEN and CDR2 is SYDVKM. Including cysteine and phenylalanine, the CDR3 has 12 amino acids. Only CDR3 DNA remains: 36 bases, in frame from the first base. As concerns this clone: Which antigen it targets is not known. Base qualities are missing; no much larger clone stands one base away.

The clonotype originates from a young woman who had recovered from COVID-19. The chain is encoded by TRBV28 joined to TRBJ1-1; the best D guess is TRBD1, with 5 bases matching. The sequenced sample was PBMCs or T cells enriched from blood (not recorded which). The CDR3 amino acid sequence is: CASSLAGLGTFF. DNA sequence: TGTGCCAGCAGTTTGGCAGGGCTTGGGACTTTCTTT. The reference TRBV28 and TRBJ1-1 proteins fill in what lies around the CDR3, so the full variable domain reads DVKVTQSSRYLVKRTGEKVFLECVQDMDHENMFWYRQDPGLGLRLIYFSYDVKMKEKGDIPEGYSVSREKKERFSLILESASTNQTSMYLCASSLAGLGTFFGQGTRLTVV.